This T cell receptor beta chain was retrieved from a study of blood T cell repertoires in COVID-19. Under the authors' procedure: Nucleated cell number was recorded as an estimate derived from reference gene primer amplification. Profiling relied on immunoSEQ multiplex PCR, and the TCRdb table lists in-frame clones only, not all of them. V and J calls and clone size are given by that table; D and trimming were obtained from the DNA. The sample has about 280,000 clones, 86% seen once. The sequencing input was peripheral blood. This TCR was sampled from a young woman who had recovered from COVID-19.

In DNA form, the CDR3 reads TGTGCCAGCAGGTTATCAGGGGGCTCAGTCTATGGCTACACCTTC. Translating gives CASRLSGGSVYGYTF. This rearrangement joins TRBV6-5 to TRBJ1-2, with 8 positions matching TRBD1. The CDR3 has 15 residues. Trimming cost V 6 bases and J 4 bases; bases outside gene matches: 10. CDR1 and CDR2 (germline): MNHEY, SVGAGI.